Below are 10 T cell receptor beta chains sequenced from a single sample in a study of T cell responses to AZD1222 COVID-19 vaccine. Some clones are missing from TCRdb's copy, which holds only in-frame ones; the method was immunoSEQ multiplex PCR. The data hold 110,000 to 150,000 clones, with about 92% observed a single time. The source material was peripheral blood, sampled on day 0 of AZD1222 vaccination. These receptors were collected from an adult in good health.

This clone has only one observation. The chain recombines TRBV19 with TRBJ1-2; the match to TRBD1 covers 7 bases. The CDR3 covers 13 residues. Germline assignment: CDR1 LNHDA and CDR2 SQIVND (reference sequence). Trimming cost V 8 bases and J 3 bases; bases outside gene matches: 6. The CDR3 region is CASYVGTDYGYTF. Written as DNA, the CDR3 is TGTGCCAGTTATGTGGGGACAGACTATGGCTACACCTTC.

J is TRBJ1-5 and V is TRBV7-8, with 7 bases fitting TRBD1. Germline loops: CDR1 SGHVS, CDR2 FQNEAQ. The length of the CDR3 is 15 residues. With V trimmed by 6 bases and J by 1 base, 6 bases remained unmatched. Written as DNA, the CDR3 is TGTGCCAGCAGGAAAACCAGGGGGAGCAATCAGCCCCAGCATTTT. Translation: CASRKTRGSNQPQHF.

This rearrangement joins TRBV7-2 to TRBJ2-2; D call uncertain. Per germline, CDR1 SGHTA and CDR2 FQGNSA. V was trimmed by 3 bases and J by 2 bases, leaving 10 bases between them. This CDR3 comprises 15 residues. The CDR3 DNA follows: TGTGCCAGCAGCTTCCTGCCAGGCAACACCGGGGAGCTGTTTTTT. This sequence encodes CASSFLPGNTGELFF.

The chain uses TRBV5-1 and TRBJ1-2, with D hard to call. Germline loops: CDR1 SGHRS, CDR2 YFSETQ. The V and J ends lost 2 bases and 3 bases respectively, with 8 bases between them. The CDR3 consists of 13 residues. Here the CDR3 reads CASSFLGHYGYTF. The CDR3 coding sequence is TGCGCCAGCAGCTTTTTAGGGCACTATGGCTACACCTTC.

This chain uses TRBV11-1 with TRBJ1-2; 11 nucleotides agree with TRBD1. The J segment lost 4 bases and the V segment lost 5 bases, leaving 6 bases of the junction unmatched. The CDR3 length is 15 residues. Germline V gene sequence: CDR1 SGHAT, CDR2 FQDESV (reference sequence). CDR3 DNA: TGTGCCAGCAGCCCGCGGACAGGGGGCAGCTATGGCTACACCTTC. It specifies CASSPRTGGSYGYTF.

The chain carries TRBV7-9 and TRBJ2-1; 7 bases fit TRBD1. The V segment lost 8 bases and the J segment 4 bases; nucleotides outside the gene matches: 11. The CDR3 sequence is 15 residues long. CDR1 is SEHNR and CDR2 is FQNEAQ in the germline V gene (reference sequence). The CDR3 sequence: CASLSQQGQYNEQFF. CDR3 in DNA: TGTGCCAGCCTATCTCAACAGGGACAGTACAATGAGCAGTTCTTC.

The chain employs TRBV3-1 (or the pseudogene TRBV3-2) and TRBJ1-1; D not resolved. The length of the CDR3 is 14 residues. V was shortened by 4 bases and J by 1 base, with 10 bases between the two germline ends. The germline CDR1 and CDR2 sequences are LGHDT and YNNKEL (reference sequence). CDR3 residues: CASSRPEGNTEAFF. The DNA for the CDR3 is TGTGCCAGCAGCCGTCCTGAGGGGAACACTGAAGCTTTCTTT.

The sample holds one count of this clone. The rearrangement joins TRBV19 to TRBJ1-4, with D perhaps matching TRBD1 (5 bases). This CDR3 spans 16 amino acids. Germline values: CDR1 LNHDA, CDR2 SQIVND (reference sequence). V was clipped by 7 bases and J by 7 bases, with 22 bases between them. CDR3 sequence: CASKAKSPARVEKLFF. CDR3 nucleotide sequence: TGTGCCAGTAAGGCCAAGTCGCCCGCCAGGGTTGAAAAACTGTTTTTT.

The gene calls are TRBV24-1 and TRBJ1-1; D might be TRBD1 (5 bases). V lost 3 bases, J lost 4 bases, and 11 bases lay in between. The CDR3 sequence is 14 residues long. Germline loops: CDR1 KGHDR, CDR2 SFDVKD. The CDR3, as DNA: TGTGCCACCAGTGATGGAGGGGCGGGCACTGAAGCTTTCTTT. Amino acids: CATSDGGAGTEAFF.

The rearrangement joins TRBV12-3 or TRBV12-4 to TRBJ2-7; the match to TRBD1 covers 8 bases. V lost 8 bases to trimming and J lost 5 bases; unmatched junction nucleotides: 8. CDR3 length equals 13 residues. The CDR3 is CASSWTGFHEQYF. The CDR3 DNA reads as TGTGCCAGCTCCTGGACAGGGTTCCACGAGCAGTACTTC.